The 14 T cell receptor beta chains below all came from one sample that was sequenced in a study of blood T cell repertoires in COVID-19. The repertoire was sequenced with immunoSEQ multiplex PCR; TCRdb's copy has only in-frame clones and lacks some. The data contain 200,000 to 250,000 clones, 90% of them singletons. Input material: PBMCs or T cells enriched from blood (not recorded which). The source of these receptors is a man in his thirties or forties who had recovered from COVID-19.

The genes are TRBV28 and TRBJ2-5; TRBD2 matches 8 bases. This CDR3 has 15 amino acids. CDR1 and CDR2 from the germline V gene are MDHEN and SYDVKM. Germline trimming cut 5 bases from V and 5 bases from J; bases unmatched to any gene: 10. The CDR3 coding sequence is TGTGCCAGCAGTGATCCGCGGGAGGCCGGGGAGACCCAGTACTTC. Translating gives CASSDPREAGETQYF.

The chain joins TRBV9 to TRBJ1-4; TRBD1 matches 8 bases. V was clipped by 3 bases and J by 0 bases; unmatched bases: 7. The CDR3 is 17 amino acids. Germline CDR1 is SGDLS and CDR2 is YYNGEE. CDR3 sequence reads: CASSEEDRATTNEKLFF. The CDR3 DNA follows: TGTGCCAGCAGCGAAGAGGACAGGGCCACAACTAATGAAAAACTGTTTTTT.

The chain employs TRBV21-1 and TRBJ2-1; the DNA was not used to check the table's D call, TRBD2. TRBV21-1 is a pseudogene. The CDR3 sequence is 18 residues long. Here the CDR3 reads CASSKASRLADYYNEQFF. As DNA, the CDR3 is TGTGCCAGCAGCAAAGCCTCTAGACTAGCGGACTACTACAATGAGCAGTTCTTC.

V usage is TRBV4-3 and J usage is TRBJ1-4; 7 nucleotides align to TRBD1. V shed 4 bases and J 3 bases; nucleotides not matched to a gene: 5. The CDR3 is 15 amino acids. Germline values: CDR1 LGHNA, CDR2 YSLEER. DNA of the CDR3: TGCGCCAGCAGCCCATGGCAGGGGGCTAATGAAAAACTGTTTTTT. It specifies CASSPWQGANEKLFF.

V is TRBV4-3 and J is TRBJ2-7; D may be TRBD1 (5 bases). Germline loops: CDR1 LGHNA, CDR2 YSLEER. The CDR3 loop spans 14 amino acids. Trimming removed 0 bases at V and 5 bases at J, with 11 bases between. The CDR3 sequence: CASSQEGRANEQYF. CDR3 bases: TGCGCCAGCAGCCAAGAAGGCAGGGCGAACGAGCAGTACTTC.

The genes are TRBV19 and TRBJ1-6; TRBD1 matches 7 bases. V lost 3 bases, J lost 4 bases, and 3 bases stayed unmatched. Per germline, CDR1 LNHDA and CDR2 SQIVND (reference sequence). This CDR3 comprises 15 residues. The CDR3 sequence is CASSMMTGYNSPLHF. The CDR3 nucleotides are TGTGCCAGTAGTATGATGACAGGGTATAATTCACCCCTCCACTTT.

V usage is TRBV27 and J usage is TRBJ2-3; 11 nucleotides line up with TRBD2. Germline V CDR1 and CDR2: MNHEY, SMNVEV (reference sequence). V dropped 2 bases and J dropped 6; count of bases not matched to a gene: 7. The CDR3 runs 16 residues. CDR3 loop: CASSLTRLAGPDTQYF. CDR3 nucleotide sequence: TGTGCCAGCAGTTTAACCCGACTAGCGGGACCGGATACGCAGTATTTT.

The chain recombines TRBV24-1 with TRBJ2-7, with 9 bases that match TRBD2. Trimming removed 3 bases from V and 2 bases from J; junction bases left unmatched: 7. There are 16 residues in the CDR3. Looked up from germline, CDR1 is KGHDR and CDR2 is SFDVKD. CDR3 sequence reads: CATSDQRAGGTYEQYF. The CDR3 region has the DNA TGTGCCACCAGTGATCAAAGAGCGGGAGGCACCTACGAGCAGTACTTC.

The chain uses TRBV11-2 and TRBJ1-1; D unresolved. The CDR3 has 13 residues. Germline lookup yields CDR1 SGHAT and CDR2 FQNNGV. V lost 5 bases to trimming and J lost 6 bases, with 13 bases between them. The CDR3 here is CASSGWRAAEAFF. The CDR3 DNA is TGTGCCAGCAGCGGTTGGAGGGCCGCTGAAGCTTTCTTT. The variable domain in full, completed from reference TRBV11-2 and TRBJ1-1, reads EAGVAQSPRYKIIEKRQSVAFWCNPISGHATLYWYQQILGQGPKLLIQFQNNGVVDDSQLPKDRFSAERLKGVDSTLKIQPAKLEDSAVYLCASSGWRAAEAFFGQGTRLTVV.

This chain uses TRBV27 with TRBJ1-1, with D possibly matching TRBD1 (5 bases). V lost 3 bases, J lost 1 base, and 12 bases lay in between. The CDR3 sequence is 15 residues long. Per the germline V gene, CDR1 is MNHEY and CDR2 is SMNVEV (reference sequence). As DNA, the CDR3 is TGTGCCAGCAGTTTCCTTCTGGACAAGAACACTGAAGCTTTCTTT. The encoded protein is CASSFLLDKNTEAFF.

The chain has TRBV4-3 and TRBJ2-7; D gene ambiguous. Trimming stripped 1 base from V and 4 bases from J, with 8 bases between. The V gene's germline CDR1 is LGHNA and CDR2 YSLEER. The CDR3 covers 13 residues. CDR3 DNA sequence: TGCGCCAGCAGCCAAGGAAGAGAATACGAGCAGTACTTC. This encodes CASSQGREYEQYF.

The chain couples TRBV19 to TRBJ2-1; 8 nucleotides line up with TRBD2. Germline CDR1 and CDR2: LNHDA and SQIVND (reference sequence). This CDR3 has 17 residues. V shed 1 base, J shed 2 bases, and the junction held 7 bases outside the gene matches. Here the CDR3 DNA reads TGTGCCAGTAGTATAGGAGGTAGCGGGGCCCCCTACAATGAGCAGTTCTTC. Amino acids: CASSIGGSGAPYNEQFF.

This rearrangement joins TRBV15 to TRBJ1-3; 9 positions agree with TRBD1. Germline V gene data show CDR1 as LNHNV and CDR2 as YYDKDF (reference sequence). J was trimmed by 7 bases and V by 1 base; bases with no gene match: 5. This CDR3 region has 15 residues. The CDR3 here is CATSRGLGQGNTIYF. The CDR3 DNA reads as TGTGCCACCAGCAGAGGTCTCGGACAGGGGAACACCATATATTTT.

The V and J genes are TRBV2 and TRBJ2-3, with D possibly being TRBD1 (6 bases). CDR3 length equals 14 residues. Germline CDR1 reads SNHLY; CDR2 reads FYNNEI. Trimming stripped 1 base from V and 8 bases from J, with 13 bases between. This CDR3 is CASSEDRAYGTQYF. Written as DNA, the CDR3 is TGTGCCAGCAGTGAAGACAGGGCCTACGGTACGCAGTATTTT.